This T cell receptor beta chain originates from a study of cytomegalovirus exposure and HLA in healthy donors. Only one count was recorded for this clone. Antigen: not known. General observations from the study: According to the study, roughly 160 TCR beta chains were cytomegalovirus-associated.

The PCR employed 60 Vbeta primers together with 13 Jbeta primers. Some clones are missing from TCRdb's copy, which holds only in-frame ones; the method was immunoSEQ multiplex PCR. The sample gives about 200,000 clones, 82% of which show up once; 5.5% to 7.5% is in the top ten. The sequence came from a woman in her 50s in good health and CMV-seropositive. The sequenced sample was PBMCs.

The CDR3 nucleotides read TGTGCCAGCAGCTTTAAGGTTTCGGGGGGGGCCTGGGAGACCCAGTACTTC. Residues: CASSFKVSGGAWETQYF. This chain connects TRBV5-4 to TRBJ2-5; 8 bases are shared with TRBD2. CDR3 size: 17 residues. Germline CDR1 is SGHNT and CDR2 is YYREEE (reference sequence). After removal of 2 bases from V and 5 bases from J, the junction contained 14 bases not matched to a gene.